A single sample is the source of the 22 T cell receptor beta chains below, sequenced in a study of regulatory T cells in long-lasting Graves disease. Combining iRepertoire HTBI primers with Arm-PCR of CDR3 regions, the authors built TCR beta libraries. TCRdb itself ran the multiplex PCR reads through MiXCR, one entry per CDR3 protein. The sample shows under 700,000 distinct CDR3 sequences, roughly 15% of them seen only once. Time point described: newly diagnosed GD, antithyroid drugs for less than 3 months. After RNA was extracted from PBMCs, the TCR library was made from it. These data are also associated with another study on T cells in Graves' hyperthyroidism and ophthalmopathy.

The input for sequencing was peripheral blood mononuclear cells (PBMCs), taken at new diagnosis, from a patient treated with antithyroid drugs. These receptors were taken from a woman between 40 and 65 years old with Graves disease.

The rearrangement links TRBV4-1 to TRBJ1-6; D may be TRBD1 (5 bases). Trimming removed 3 bases from V and 5 bases from J, with 14 bases in between. The CDR3 is made up of 16 amino acids. CDR1 and CDR2 (germline): MGHRA, YSYEKL. The CDR3 spells CASSQQEGANNSPLHF. In nucleotides, the CDR3 is TGCGCCAGCAGCCAGCAGGAAGGGGCTAATAATTCACCCCTCCACTTT.

This chain connects TRBV5-1 to TRBJ2-1; TRBD2 might be the D (5 bases). The ends were cut back, 0 bases at V and 4 bases at J, with 11 bases in the middle. CDR1 and CDR2 from the germline V gene are SGHRS and YFSETQ. The CDR3 is 15 residues long. The CDR3 DNA reads TGCGCCAGCAGCTTGGTTTCCGGGGAATACAATGAGCAGTTCTTC. Translated: CASSLVSGEYNEQFF.

This clonotype was detected ten times or more. V usage is TRBV20-1 and J usage is TRBJ2-3, with 7 nucleotides matching TRBD2. The CDR3 totals 15 residues. CDR1 and CDR2 from the germline V gene are DFQATT and SNEGSKA (reference sequence). Losses at the gene ends were 7 bases for V and 3 bases for J; bases not matched to a gene: 13. CDR3 bases: TGCAGTGGGCGGGACTACCTTGGGGATACAGATACGCAGTATTTT. Residues: CSGRDYLGDTDTQYF.

This clonotype has ten or more counts. The junction shows a germline mismatch at one end, possibly a read error. The rearrangement uses TRBV5-1 and TRBJ1-6; D gene uncertain. Germline V gives CDR1 SGHRS, CDR2 YFSETQ. The CDR3 covers 14 residues. CDR3 protein: CASSLAGLFSPLHF. In nucleotides, the CDR3 is TGCGCCAGCAGTTTGGCCGGGCTTTTTTCACCCCTCCACTTT. Full variable domain (rest looked up from reference TRBV5-1 and TRBJ1-6): KAGVTQTPRYLIKTRGQQVTLSCSPISGHRSVSWYQQTPGQGLQFLFEYFSETQRNKGNFPGRFSGRQFSNSRSEMNVSTLELGDSALYLCASSLAGLFSPLHFGNGTRLTVT.

J is TRBJ2-7 and V is TRBV28; D perhaps matches TRBD1 (6 bases). This CDR3 has 14 amino acids. Germline CDR1 reads MDHEN; CDR2 reads SYDVKM. The germline V and J ends were trimmed by 4 bases and 0 bases, with 10 bases remaining between them. CDR3 sequence reads: CASSSGQPSYEQYF. In nucleotides, the CDR3 is TGTGCCAGCAGTTCAGGACAGCCCTCCTACGAGCAGTACTTC.

As concerns this clonotype: This may stem from a read error, because a much larger clone lies one nucleotide away. The rearrangement links TRBV6-2 or TRBV6-3 to TRBJ2-1; the match to TRBD2 covers 15 bases. V was pared by 8 bases and J by 9 bases, with 8 bases of the junction left unmatched. This CDR3 has 15 residues. The germline CDR1 and CDR2 sequences are MNHEY and SVGEGT. CDR3 in amino acids: CASGLGTSGGSEQFF. CDR3 nucleotide sequence: TGTGCCAGCGGCCTTGGGACTAGCGGGGGGAGTGAGCAGTTCTTC.

Many counts were recorded for this clonotype. The chain carries TRBV2 and TRBJ2-5, with 7 bases identical to TRBD1. The CDR3 extends over 14 amino acids. Germline assignment: CDR1 SNHLY and CDR2 FYNNEI. The ends lost 9 bases at V and 5 bases at J; junction bases unmatched: 12. The DNA for the CDR3 is TGTGCCAGTTCACCCGACAGGGTGGGCGAGACCCAGTACTTC. Translation gives CASSPDRVGETQYF.

This sequence joins TRBV20-1 and TRBJ2-1; D ambiguous. With 6 bases removed from V and 5 bases from J, the gap between germline ends came to 11 bases. The length of the CDR3 is 12 residues. The V gene's germline CDR1 is DFQATT and CDR2 SNEGSKA (reference sequence). CDR3 amino acids: CSAPDADNEQFF. CDR3 DNA: TGCAGTGCGCCAGACGCCGACAATGAGCAGTTCTTC.

This clonotype was picked up a small number of times. The chain employs TRBV7-8 and TRBJ2-5; 8 bases are a match to TRBD1. V lost 4 bases to trimming and J lost 4 bases; unmatched junction nucleotides: 5. Germline lookup yields CDR1 SGHVS and CDR2 FQNEAQ. The CDR3 is 14 amino acids. CDR3 coding DNA: TGTGCCAGCAGCTCCTATGACAGGGGAGAGACCCAGTACTTC. This encodes CASSSYDRGETQYF.

As concerns this clonotype: A much bigger clone sits one base away, suggesting this may be a read error. The chain combines TRBV6-2 or TRBV6-3 with TRBJ2-5; TRBD2 aligns across 9 bases. Germline CDR1 MNHEY, CDR2 SVGEGT. The junction had 8 bases not matched to a gene; V was cut back by 7 bases and J by 5 bases. The length of the CDR3 is 14 residues. The CDR3 region is CASIAGGPRETQYF. CDR3 bases: TGTGCCAGCATTGCGGGGGGGCCTAGGGAGACCCAGTACTTC.

The chain combines TRBV7-8 with TRBJ1-6; tentative D call: TRBD1 (6 bases). Trimming pared 6 bases from V and 10 bases from J, leaving 22 bases between. The length of the CDR3 is 16 residues. CDR1 is SGHVS, CDR2 FQNEAQ, per germline. The CDR3 here is CASSPLGGGRGSPLHF. The CDR3 bases are TGTGCCAGCAGTCCCCTTGGGGGGGGGCGCGGGTCACCCCTCCACTTT.

A few counts support this clonotype. This chain uses TRBV30 with TRBJ2-5; 7 positions match TRBD2. V lost 8 bases and J lost 4; bases outside the gene matches: 4. Germline V gives CDR1 GTSNPN, CDR2 SVGIG (reference sequence). The CDR3 is made up of 11 amino acids. The DNA of the CDR3 is TGTGCCGGGGGGGGGGGAGAGACCCAGTACTTC. Protein product: CAGGGGETQYF.

The V and J genes are TRBV2 and TRBJ2-7, with TRBD2 matching over 12 bases. The CDR3 extends over 16 amino acids. The germline gives CDR1 SNHLY, CDR2 FYNNEI. Trimming removed 6 bases from V and 10 bases from J; junction bases left unmatched: 16. CDR3 region: CASSPNLAGGPVIQYF. In DNA form, the CDR3 reads TGTGCCAGCAGCCCGAATCTAGCGGGGGGGCCAGTGATACAGTACTTC. Variable domain in full (rest from reference TRBV2 and TRBJ2-7): EPEVTQTPSHQVTQMGQEVILRCVPISNHLYFYWYRQILGQKVEFLVSFYNNEISEKSEIFDDQFSVERPDGSNFTLKIRSTKLEDSAMYFCASSPNLAGGPVIQYFGPGTRLTVT.

V and J are TRBV12-3 or TRBV12-4 and TRBJ2-4; 8 nucleotides match TRBD2. The CDR3 has 14 amino acids. V was pared by 5 bases and J by 9 bases, with 9 bases of the junction left unmatched. The CDR3 sequence is CASSPGGGPGIQYF. The CDR3 DNA reads TGTGCCAGCAGTCCGGGGGGGGGGCCTGGCATTCAGTACTTC.

The chain has TRBV12-3 or TRBV12-4 and TRBJ2-2; D ambiguous. The CDR3 length is 13 residues. Trimming took off 8 bases at V and 5 bases at J, with 12 bases between the two ends. The CDR3 DNA reads as TGTGCCAGCTCCTTCAAGAGTACCGGGGAGCTGTTTTTT. Encoded protein: CASSFKSTGELFF.

This clonotype was seen repeatedly, ten times or more. This chain links TRBV7-3 with TRBJ2-7; tentative D call: TRBD2 (6 bases). Germline V CDR1 and CDR2: SGHTA, FQGTGA. The CDR3 runs to 15 residues. V lost 5 bases and J lost 1, with 15 bases in between. The CDR3 reads CASSEEGGLSYEQYF. DNA for the CDR3: TGTGCCAGCAGCGAGGAGGGCGGTTTGTCCTACGAGCAGTACTTC.

CDR3 nucleotides: TGTGCCAGCAGCTTGTTTGGACAGGGGGCTGGAGCGGACAGTGAAGCTTTCTTT. Translation: CASSLFGQGAGADSEAFF. This chain connects TRBV5-6 to TRBJ1-1, with 11 bases matching TRBD1. Germline V gene data show CDR1 as SGHDT and CDR2 as YYEEEE. The CDR3 runs to 18 residues. V shed 1 base, J shed 7 bases, and the junction held 15 bases outside the gene matches.

This clonotype appeared a few times. The J gene is TRBJ2-7, the V gene TRBV13, with D perhaps being TRBD1 or TRBD2 (6 bases each). V was cut by 1 base and J by 7 bases, with 11 bases left in between. The CDR3 sequence is 13 residues long. Looked up from germline, CDR1 is PRHDT and CDR2 is FYEKMQ (reference sequence). The CDR3 region is CASSLVRGLEQYF. The CDR3 bases are TGTGCCAGCAGCTTAGTCCGGGGGCTAGAGCAGTACTTC.

This clonotype was picked up many times. This chain uses TRBV11-2 with TRBJ1-5, with D possibly being TRBD1 (5 bases). The CDR3 covers 14 residues. Germline CDR1 and CDR2: SGHAT and FQNNGV. Trimming left V 0 bases short and J 7 bases short, with 10 bases between. Here the CDR3 reads CASSLEPGSQPQHF. The CDR3 nucleotides are TGTGCCAGCAGCTTAGAACCAGGGTCCCAGCCCCAGCATTTT.

The table lists this clonotype with many counts. V usage is TRBV3-1 and J usage is TRBJ2-7; possibly TRBD2 for D (5 bases). The germline CDR1 and CDR2 sequences are LGHDT and YNNKEL (reference sequence). The CDR3 consists of 11 residues. V was shortened by 4 bases and J by 10 bases, with 11 bases between the two germline ends. Here the CDR3 DNA reads TGTGCCAGCAGCCCGGGATCCAACCAGTACTTC. It codes for CASSPGSNQYF.

The chain recombines TRBV28 with TRBJ1-6; D is perhaps TRBD1 (5 bases). Germline V gives CDR1 MDHEN, CDR2 SYDVKM. The CDR3 extends over 16 amino acids. V was cut by 6 bases and J by 7 bases, with 19 bases left in between. CDR3 coding DNA: TGTGCCAGCAGCAGCGATTCGCCGGGACCCAATTCACCCCTCCACTTT. This codes for CASSSDSPGPNSPLHF.

This clonotype has a handful of counts. This chain uses TRBV3-1 with TRBJ2-1; perhaps TRBD1 as D (5 bases). CDR3 size: 17 residues. From germline, CDR1 is LGHDT and CDR2 YNNKEL (reference sequence). V lost 1 base to trimming and J lost 0 bases, with 13 bases between them. The CDR3 protein is CASSQAGPYSSYNEQFF. The CDR3 bases are TGTGCCAGCAGCCAAGCAGGGCCTTATAGCTCCTACAATGAGCAGTTCTTC.